Listed below are T cell receptor beta chains from one sample, sequenced in a study of Graves' ophthalmopathy and Graves' hyperthyroidism. One entry per CDR3 protein results from TCRdb running MiXCR on the multiplex PCR reads. The sample lists 150,000 or so distinct CDR3 sequences, 39% seen once, with 8% to 9.5% in the top ten. Sequenced material: peripheral blood. These receptors all stem from a young man with Graves' ophthalmopathy. CDR3s include the opening cysteine and the closing phenylalanine or tryptophan. A D gene is named only where the DNA matches it firmly. Only some rows state a clone size, as once, few, many or a class for expanded clones.

D gene: NA
V gene: TRBV12-3/TRBV12-4
J gene: TRBJ2-7
clone size: NA
CDR3 protein: CASSGPPHHEQYF
CDR3 DNA: TGTGCCAGCAGTGGACCACCGCACCACGAGCAGTACTTC

D gene: NA
V gene: TRBV19
J gene: TRBJ1-2
clone size: many
CDR3 protein: CATQGTAYGYTF
CDR3 DNA: TGTGCCACTCAGGGGACGGCCTATGGCTACACCTTC

D gene: NA
V gene: TRBV29-1
J gene: TRBJ2-5
clone size: NA
CDR3 protein: CSVQARTRSETQYF
CDR3 DNA: TGCAGCGTCCAGGCCCGGACGAGGTCAGAGACCCAGTACTTC

D gene: NA
V gene: TRBV6-5
J gene: TRBJ1-2
clone size: few
CDR3 protein: CASSYLRDTNYGYTF
CDR3 DNA: TGTGCCAGCAGTTACCTACGGGACACTAACTATGGCTACACCTTC

D gene: TRBD2
V gene: TRBV6-5
J gene: TRBJ2-2
clone size: NA
CDR3 protein: CASSSEGTRAGELFF
CDR3 DNA: TGTGCCAGCAGTTCTGAAGGGACTAGAGCCGGGGAGCTGTTTTTT

D gene: TRBD2
V gene: TRBV15
J gene: TRBJ2-7
clone size: few
CDR3 protein: CATSSLTRAGGAGAYEQYF
CDR3 DNA: TGTGCCACCAGCAGTCTCACTAGGGCGGGAGGAGCCGGAGCCTACGAGCAGTACTTC

D gene: NA
V gene: TRBV13
J gene: TRBJ2-5
clone size: NA
CDR3 protein: CASSYSDGETQYF
CDR3 DNA: TGTGCCAGCAGTTACTCCGACGGGGAGACCCAGTACTTC

D gene: NA
V gene: TRBV18
J gene: TRBJ1-1
clone size: few
CDR3 protein: CASSPRIGVPGTEAFF
CDR3 DNA: TGTGCCAGCTCACCGCGGATCGGGGTGCCGGGCACTGAAGCTTTCTTT

D gene: TRBD2
V gene: TRBV3-1
J gene: TRBJ2-7
clone size: many
CDR3 protein: CASSQDPGRGNYEQYF
CDR3 DNA: TGTGCCAGCAGCCAAGATCCTGGGCGGGGGAACTACGAGCAGTACTTC

D gene: NA
V gene: TRBV6-1
J gene: TRBJ1-1
clone size: NA
CDR3 protein: CASTLQVNTEAFF
CDR3 DNA: TGTGCCAGCACCTTGCAGGTTAACACTGAAGCTTTCTTT

D gene: NA
V gene: TRBV6-1
J gene: TRBJ2-7
clone size: NA
CDR3 protein: CASSEYLGLAYEQYF
CDR3 DNA: TGTGCCAGCAGTGAATATCTGGGTTTGGCCTACGAGCAGTACTTC

D gene: NA
V gene: TRBV7-2
J gene: TRBJ2-7
clone size: many
CDR3 protein: CASSQPGLRAYEQYF
CDR3 DNA: TGTGCCAGCAGCCAACCGGGACTCCGAGCCTACGAGCAGTACTTC

D gene: TRBD1
V gene: TRBV6-2/TRBV6-3
J gene: TRBJ1-1
clone size: many
CDR3 protein: CASLLGQVGTEAFF
CDR3 DNA: TGTGCCAGCCTACTCGGACAGGTGGGGACTGAAGCTTTCTTT

D gene: TRBD1
V gene: TRBV12-5
J gene: TRBJ1-1
clone size: NA
CDR3 protein: CASGLAALGGSGTEAFF
CDR3 DNA: TGTGCTAGTGGTTTGGCGGCCTTAGGGGGCTCGGGCACTGAAGCTTTCTTT

D gene: NA
V gene: TRBV29-1
J gene: TRBJ2-5
clone size: many
CDR3 protein: CSVSGHQETQYF
CDR3 DNA: TGCAGCGTTTCAGGACACCAAGAGACCCAGTACTTC

D gene: NA
V gene: TRBV28
J gene: TRBJ1-5
clone size: many
CDR3 protein: CASSWGVNLLNQPQHF
CDR3 DNA: TGTGCCAGCAGTTGGGGAGTCAACCTCCTCAATCAGCCCCAGCATTTT

D gene: NA
V gene: TRBV12-5
J gene: TRBJ1-1
clone size: many
CDR3 protein: CASGLTSEAFF
CDR3 DNA: TGTGCTAGTGGTTTGACATCTGAAGCTTTCTTT

D gene: TRBD2
V gene: TRBV11-1
J gene: TRBJ2-5
clone size: NA
CDR3 protein: CASSLGPSGRGEETQYF
CDR3 DNA: TGTGCCAGCAGCTTGGGGCCTAGCGGACGGGGGGAAGAGACCCAGTACTTC

D gene: NA
V gene: TRBV12-3/TRBV12-4
J gene: TRBJ2-2
clone size: many
CDR3 protein: CASSFDRYTGELFF
CDR3 DNA: TGTGCCAGCAGTTTCGACAGATACACCGGGGAGCTGTTTTTT

D gene: NA
V gene: TRBV27
J gene: TRBJ1-1
clone size: NA
CDR3 protein: CASSPIGLTEAFF
CDR3 DNA: TGTGCCAGCAGTCCCATAGGGCTCACTGAAGCTTTCTTT

D gene: NA
V gene: TRBV20-1
J gene: TRBJ1-5
clone size: NA
CDR3 protein: CSATGHSNQPQHF
CDR3 DNA: TGCAGTGCTACGGGACATAGCAATCAGCCCCAGCATTTT

D gene: NA
V gene: TRBV6-2/TRBV6-3
J gene: TRBJ2-5
clone size: many
CDR3 protein: CASSDSGHPEETQYF
CDR3 DNA: TGTGCCAGCAGCGATAGCGGTCACCCTGAGGAGACCCAGTACTTC

D gene: NA
V gene: TRBV11-3
J gene: TRBJ1-1
clone size: many
CDR3 protein: CASSLDKSLLPEAFF
CDR3 DNA: TGTGCCAGCAGCTTAGATAAATCCCTTCTCCCTGAAGCTTTCTTT

D gene: TRBD1
V gene: TRBV28
J gene: TRBJ2-5
clone size: NA
CDR3 protein: CAAQRTGNIQETQYF
CDR3 DNA: TGTGCCGCCCAGAGGACAGGCAATATTCAAGAGACCCAGTACTTC

D gene: NA
V gene: TRBV28
J gene: TRBJ1-5
clone size: many
CDR3 protein: CASRQGGGGNQPQHF
CDR3 DNA: TGTGCCAGCAGGCAGGGTGGAGGGGGAAATCAGCCCCAGCATTTT

D gene: TRBD1
V gene: TRBV7-2
J gene: TRBJ1-1
clone size: once
CDR3 protein: CASSSGTGAMTEAFF
CDR3 DNA: TGTGCCAGCAGCTCGGGGACAGGGGCGATGACTGAAGCTTTCTTT

D gene: TRBD1
V gene: TRBV24-1
J gene: TRBJ1-2
clone size: many
CDR3 protein: CATSSTGDGYTF
CDR3 DNA: TGTGCCACCAGTTCGACAGGGGATGGCTACACCTTC

D gene: NA
V gene: TRBV13
J gene: TRBJ1-6
clone size: many
CDR3 protein: CASSLGGLAYNSPLHF
CDR3 DNA: TGTGCCAGCAGCTTAGGGGGCCTCGCGTATAATTCACCCCTCCACTTT

D gene: TRBD1
V gene: TRBV18
J gene: TRBJ2-7
clone size: many
CDR3 protein: CASSPNRQGADEQYF
CDR3 DNA: TGTGCCAGCTCACCTAATCGACAGGGGGCGGACGAGCAGTACTTC

D gene: NA
V gene: TRBV27
J gene: TRBJ1-1
clone size: NA
CDR3 protein: CASSEWGRKNTEAFF
CDR3 DNA: TGTGCCAGCAGTGAATGGGGCAGAAAGAACACTGAAGCTTTCTTT

D gene: NA
V gene: TRBV27
J gene: TRBJ1-2
clone size: once
CDR3 protein: CASSPRTDLYGYTF
CDR3 DNA: TGTGCCAGCAGTCCCCGGACGGATCTCTATGGCTACACCTTC

D gene: NA
V gene: TRBV12-3/TRBV12-4
J gene: TRBJ1-1
clone size: NA
CDR3 protein: CASSFHSLNTEAFF
CDR3 DNA: TGTGCCAGCAGTTTTCACAGCTTGAACACTGAAGCTTTCTTT

D gene: NA
V gene: TRBV6-1
J gene: TRBJ1-1
clone size: NA
CDR3 protein: CASSMGLWLANTEAFF
CDR3 DNA: TGTGCCAGCAGTATGGGACTCTGGCTGGCTAACACTGAAGCTTTCTTT

D gene: TRBD1
V gene: TRBV28
J gene: TRBJ2-7
clone size: NA
CDR3 protein: CASSLGGGQGTYEQYF
CDR3 DNA: TGTGCCAGCAGTTTGGGGGGAGGACAGGGGACCTACGAGCAGTACTTC

D gene: NA
V gene: TRBV6-5
J gene: TRBJ1-1
clone size: NA
CDR3 protein: CASSYPDAGQYTEAFF
CDR3 DNA: TGTGCCAGCAGTTACCCCGACGCAGGGCAGTACACTGAAGCTTTCTTT

D gene: TRBD2
V gene: TRBV10-3
J gene: TRBJ2-7
clone size: many
CDR3 protein: CAISDFATSATRYYEQYF
CDR3 DNA: TGTGCCATCAGTGACTTTGCGACTAGCGCTACGCGGTACTACGAGCAGTACTTC

D gene: NA
V gene: TRBV6-5
J gene: TRBJ1-1
clone size: few
CDR3 protein: CASSSQGIGAFF
CDR3 DNA: TGTGCCAGCAGTTCCCAGGGGATAGGAGCTTTCTTT

D gene: NA
V gene: TRBV12-3/TRBV12-4
J gene: TRBJ2-2
clone size: many
CDR3 protein: CASTWGGRTGELFF
CDR3 DNA: TGTGCCAGCACCTGGGGGGGGCGGACCGGGGAGCTGTTTTTT

D gene: NA
V gene: TRBV20-1
J gene: TRBJ1-6
clone size: NA
CDR3 protein: CSARGDKYDSPLHF
CDR3 DNA: TGCAGTGCTAGAGGGGACAAATATGATTCACCCCTCCACTTT

D gene: NA
V gene: TRBV2
J gene: TRBJ1-1
clone size: many
CDR3 protein: CASSEGGVYSEAFF
CDR3 DNA: TGTGCCAGCAGTGAAGGGGGGGTCTACTCTGAAGCTTTCTTT

D gene: NA
V gene: TRBV12-3/TRBV12-4
J gene: TRBJ2-7
clone size: NA
CDR3 protein: CASSPDLSASYEQYF
CDR3 DNA: TGTGCCAGCAGTCCAGACTTAAGTGCCAGCTACGAGCAGTACTTC

D gene: NA
V gene: TRBV6-5
J gene: TRBJ2-7
clone size: many
CDR3 protein: CASSYSGGPGGHEQYF
CDR3 DNA: TGTGCCAGCAGTTACTCGGGGGGCCCCGGGGGCCACGAGCAGTACTTC

D gene: NA
V gene: TRBV18
J gene: TRBJ2-2
clone size: many
CDR3 protein: CASSQLQLNTGELFF
CDR3 DNA: TGTGCCAGCTCACAGCTACAGTTGAACACCGGGGAGCTGTTTTTT

D gene: NA
V gene: TRBV6-5
J gene: TRBJ1-6
clone size: NA
CDR3 protein: CASSYREYNSPLHF
CDR3 DNA: TGTGCCAGCAGTTACCGGGAGTATAATTCACCCCTCCACTTT

D gene: NA
V gene: TRBV7-9
J gene: TRBJ2-5
clone size: many
CDR3 protein: CASSSGPQETQYF
CDR3 DNA: TGTGCCAGCAGCTCAGGGCCTCAAGAGACCCAGTACTTC

D gene: NA
V gene: TRBV19
J gene: TRBJ2-5
clone size: many
CDR3 protein: CASSVGGVYQETQYF
CDR3 DNA: TGTGCCAGTAGTGTCGGAGGGGTGTACCAAGAGACCCAGTACTTC

D gene: NA
V gene: TRBV12-3/TRBV12-4
J gene: TRBJ1-2
clone size: NA
CDR3 protein: CASSSRGLNYGYTF
CDR3 DNA: TGTGCCAGCAGCTCTCGGGGACTTAACTATGGCTACACCTTC

D gene: NA
V gene: TRBV20-1
J gene: TRBJ2-7
clone size: many
CDR3 protein: CSVRGGGYEQYF
CDR3 DNA: TGCAGTGTCAGAGGTGGGGGCTACGAGCAGTACTTC

D gene: NA
V gene: TRBV28
J gene: TRBJ2-7
clone size: NA
CDR3 protein: CASSFRTEIYEQYF
CDR3 DNA: TGTGCCAGCAGTTTCAGGACAGAGATCTACGAGCAGTACTTC

D gene: NA
V gene: TRBV6-5
J gene: TRBJ1-1
clone size: many
CDR3 protein: CASSYSGVEAFF
CDR3 DNA: TGTGCCAGCAGTTACTCCGGTGTTGAAGCTTTCTTT

D gene: NA
V gene: TRBV5-5
J gene: TRBJ2-5
clone size: many
CDR3 protein: CASSLVYSSPKTQYF
CDR3 DNA: TGTGCCAGCAGCTTGGTCTATTCTAGCCCGAAGACCCAGTACTTC

D gene: TRBD1
V gene: TRBV6-5
J gene: TRBJ1-1
clone size: few
CDR3 protein: CASSYSRDRTNTEAFF
CDR3 DNA: TGTGCCAGCAGTTATAGTAGGGACAGGACTAACACTGAAGCTTTCTTT

D gene: TRBD1
V gene: TRBV12-3/TRBV12-4
J gene: TRBJ1-1
clone size: NA
CDR3 protein: CASKLTGLDTEAFF
CDR3 DNA: TGTGCCAGCAAACTGACAGGGTTGGACACTGAAGCTTTCTTT

D gene: NA
V gene: TRBV27
J gene: TRBJ2-7
clone size: NA
CDR3 protein: CASRRSGDHEQYF
CDR3 DNA: TGTGCCAGCAGACGGTCGGGGGACCACGAGCAGTACTTC

D gene: TRBD1
V gene: TRBV15
J gene: TRBJ1-1
clone size: once
CDR3 protein: CATSSNAQGVCTEAFF
CDR3 DNA: TGTGCCACCAGCAGTAATGCCCAGGGGGTGTGCACTGAAGCTTTCTTT

D gene: TRBD1
V gene: TRBV7-2
J gene: TRBJ1-1
clone size: many
CDR3 protein: CASSFRTGANTEAFF
CDR3 DNA: TGTGCCAGCAGCTTCCGGACAGGGGCTAACACTGAAGCTTTCTTT

D gene: TRBD2
V gene: TRBV7-2
J gene: TRBJ2-7
clone size: many
CDR3 protein: CASSALAGGDNEQYF
CDR3 DNA: TGTGCCAGCAGCGCCCTAGCGGGAGGTGACAACGAGCAGTACTTC

D gene: NA
V gene: TRBV4-2
J gene: TRBJ2-7
clone size: NA
CDR3 protein: CASSQDLDGPYEQYF
CDR3 DNA: TGTGCCAGCAGCCAAGATCTCGACGGACCCTACGAGCAGTACTTC

D gene: NA
V gene: TRBV6-5
J gene: TRBJ1-2
clone size: NA
CDR3 protein: CASSYKLVGRQSYTF
CDR3 DNA: TGTGCCAGCAGTTACAAGTTAGTGGGTCGACAGAGCTACACCTTC